Below, 18 T cell receptor beta chains from the same sample are listed, as sequenced in a study of CD8 T cells in ankylosing spondylitis. TCRdb processed the 5' RACE reads anew with MiXCR; each CDR3 protein has one entry. The sample includes 150,000 to 200,000 distinct CDR3 sequences, 11% of them seen just once. The sequencing sample was made of blood, either unsorted or a sorted T cell fraction (not recorded which). The receptors originated from a male donor with ankylosing spondylitis or in good health (not recorded which).

The gene calls are TRBV24-1 and TRBJ2-2; 9 bases are a match to TRBD1. In germline, CDR1 is KGHDR, CDR2 SFDVKD. The CDR3 extends over 21 amino acids. CDR3 protein: CAACDFGWDRVNSFNTGELFF. CDR3 sequence (DNA): TGTGCGGCCTGTGATTTCGGTTGGGACAGGGTAAACTCTTTCAACACCGGGGAGCTGTTTTTT.

The table lists this clonotype with many counts. This sequence joins TRBV6-5 and TRBJ2-5, with TRBD1 as a possible D gene (6 bases). CDR3 size: 14 residues. Trimming removed 0 bases at V and 7 bases at J, with 12 bases between. In germline, CDR1 is MNHEY, CDR2 SVGAGI. The DNA of the CDR3 is TGTGCCAGCAGTTACTCTAACCAAGGGGGGACCCAGTACTTC. Protein product: CASSYSNQGGTQYF.

On this clonotype itself: At one end the junction does not follow the germline gene, possibly because of a read error. The chain is built from TRBV10-2 and TRBJ1-1, with D unclear. Germline V lookup: CDR1 WSHSY, CDR2 SAAADI. The length of the CDR3 is 12 residues. CDR3 DNA sequence: TGCGCCAGCAGTGGGGCCTACACTAAAGCTTTCTTT. It yields the protein CASSGAYTKAFF.

This clonotype was seen at least ten times. This chain connects TRBV6-5 to TRBJ1-1, with D hard to call. CDR3 length: 13 amino acids. CDR1 and CDR2 (germline): MNHEY, SVGAGI. V was trimmed by 0 bases and J by 10 bases, leaving 12 bases between them. The CDR3 DNA reads as TGTGCCAGCAGTTACTCGGTCGGAGGGAGAGCTTTCTTT. Translation: CASSYSVGGRAFF.

In its sample, this clonotype was seen a few times. The chain uses TRBV6-5 and TRBJ1-6; weak D call: TRBD1 (5 bases). Trimming shortened V by 3 bases and J by 7 bases, and 13 bases separated the two germline ends. The CDR3 is made up of 15 amino acids. CDR1 MNHEY and CDR2 SVGAGI come from the germline V gene. CDR3 bases: TGTGCCAGCAGTTATCGGGGGGTCCTCAATTCACCCCTCCACTTT. Encoded protein: CASSYRGVLNSPLHF.

This clonotype was counted many times. The rearrangement uses TRBV12-3 or TRBV12-4 and TRBJ2-2; D unclear. Deletions cut 5 bases from V and 8 bases from J, with 3 bases between. This CDR3 region has 10 residues. The CDR3 DNA is TGTGCCAGCAGTCCGGGGGAGCTGTTTTTT. Protein sequence: CASSPGELFF.

This clonotype was found many times. DNA for the CDR3: TGTGCCAGCAGCTCGACAGGGTCTCTGACTGAAGCTTTCTTT. Protein: CASSSTGSLTEAFF. The V call is TRBV11-2, the J call TRBJ1-1; 7 nucleotides line up with TRBD1. This CDR3 is 14 amino acids long. Germline loops: CDR1 SGHAT, CDR2 FQNNGV. Germline trimming cut 4 bases from V and 5 bases from J; bases unmatched to any gene: 7. Supplemented by reference TRBV11-2 and TRBJ1-1, the full variable domain reads EAGVAQSPRYKIIEKRQSVAFWCNPISGHATLYWYQQILGQGPKLLIQFQNNGVVDDSQLPKDRFSAERLKGVDSTLKIQPAKLEDSAVYLCASSSTGSLTEAFFGQGTRLTVV.

This clonotype occurred a few times. The chain joins TRBV11-2 to TRBJ2-3; 8 nucleotides align to TRBD1. The CDR3 covers 16 residues. The J segment lost 4 bases and the V segment lost 4 bases, leaving 10 bases of the junction unmatched. Germline assignment: CDR1 SGHAT and CDR2 FQNNGV. CDR3 region: CASSSHGTGKPDTQYF. CDR3 in DNA: TGTGCCAGCAGCTCCCACGGGACAGGTAAACCAGATACGCAGTATTTT.

This sequence joins TRBV10-2 and TRBJ2-7, with 8 bases matching TRBD1. The junction had 9 bases not matched to a gene; V was cut back by 6 bases and J by 2 bases. The CDR3 has 15 residues. Germline-derived CDR1 and CDR2 are WSHSY and SAAADI. The CDR3 spells CASSQSRQGTYEQYF. CDR3 nucleotides: TGCGCCAGCAGCCAGAGTCGACAGGGGACCTACGAGCAGTACTTC.

This clonotype was seen only a few times. The gene calls are TRBV6-2 or TRBV6-3 and TRBJ1-4; no definite D call. Germline lookup yields CDR1 MNHEY and CDR2 SVGEGT. This CDR3 region has 16 residues. V was shortened by 2 bases and J by 0 bases, with 10 bases between the two germline ends. CDR3 in DNA: TGTGCCAGCAGTTACAGTGGGGTAGCAACTAATGAAAAACTGTTTTTT. Translated, it gives CASSYSGVATNEKLFF.

In this sample, this clonotype turned up many times. This chain joins TRBV20-1 and TRBJ2-7; 7 bases fit TRBD2. This CDR3 has 12 residues. Germline CDR1 is DFQATT and CDR2 is SNEGSKA (reference sequence). The V segment lost 1 base and the J segment 7 bases; nucleotides outside the gene matches: 4. CDR3 nucleotides: TGCAGTGCTAGAGCTGGGGGGGTAGAGCAGTACTTC. Protein sequence: CSARAGGVEQYF.

This clonotype was detected ten times or more. The chain combines TRBV29-1 with TRBJ1-1; 11 nucleotides agree with TRBD1. V dropped 6 bases and J dropped 4; count of bases not matched to a gene: 7. Germline-derived CDR1 and CDR2 are SQVTM and ANQGSEA. The CDR3 length is 14 residues. Here the CDR3 DNA reads TGCAGCGTAGCACCCGGGACAGGGGGCACTGAAGCTTTCTTT. Translating gives CSVAPGTGGTEAFF.

This clonotype was counted ten times or more. V gene TRBV3-1 combines with J gene TRBJ2-3; D ambiguous. CDR1 and CDR2 (germline): LGHDT, YNNKEL (reference sequence). CDR3 length: 17 amino acids. Between the trimmed V and J ends, which lost 0 bases and 0 bases, there was a span of 13 bases. The CDR3 loop is CASSQDGWGTSTDTQYF. In DNA, the CDR3 is TGTGCCAGCAGCCAAGACGGGTGGGGAACTAGCACAGATACGCAGTATTTT.

Ten or more counts support this clonotype. This sequence joins TRBV5-5 and TRBJ2-1; TRBD1 matches 8 bases. There are 16 residues in the CDR3. V was clipped by 1 base and J by 9 bases; unmatched bases: 12. Per germline, CDR1 SGHKS and CDR2 YYEKEE (reference sequence). The CDR3 reads CASSLHGQGGFGEQFF. CDR3 sequence (DNA): TGTGCCAGCAGCTTGCATGGACAGGGAGGCTTCGGTGAGCAGTTCTTC.

A remark on this clonotype: This may arise from a read error, as a much more abundant clone is one base away. J is TRBJ2-4 and V is TRBV7-8; 7 nucleotides match TRBD1. Germline V gene lookup returns CDR1 SGHVS and CDR2 FQNEAQ. J was trimmed by 2 bases and V by 6 bases; bases with no gene match: 4. The CDR3 contains 14 residues. The CDR3 loop reads CASRIQGTKNIQYF. As DNA, the CDR3 is TGTGCCAGCAGAATACAGGGGACCAAAAACATTCAGTACTTC.

As to this clonotype: One base away lies a much larger clone, so this may be a sequencing read error. The chain couples TRBV29-1 to TRBJ1-2; 7 bases match TRBD1. Germline V lookup: CDR1 SQVTM, CDR2 ANQGSEA. The CDR3 is made up of 12 amino acids. The DNA of the CDR3 is TGCGGCGTTGAGGGGACAGTCTATGGCTACACCTTC. It specifies CGVEGTVYGYTF.

The chain employs TRBV29-1 and TRBJ2-7; perhaps D is TRBD1 or TRBD2 (6 bases each). V dropped 6 bases and J dropped 4 bases, with 19 bases sitting between them. The CDR3 is 14 amino acids. The germline gives CDR1 SQVTM, CDR2 ANQGSEA. CDR3 region: CSVGGSGALYEQYF. CDR3 sequence (DNA): TGCAGCGTGGGGGGTTCGGGGGCCCTATACGAGCAGTACTTC.

There are a few counts of this clonotype. This chain links TRBV20-1 with TRBJ1-1; 9 nucleotides agree with TRBD1. The CDR3 is 14 amino acids. V lost 2 bases to trimming and J lost 5 bases; unmatched junction nucleotides: 6. Per the germline V gene, CDR1 is DFQATT and CDR2 is SNEGSKA (reference sequence). The CDR3 nucleotides are TGCAGTGCTAGAAACAGGGGGCTCGGGACTGAAGCTTTCTTT. It yields the protein CSARNRGLGTEAFF.